The 5 T cell receptor beta chains below come from one sample, sequenced in a study of identical twins. Using its own MiXCR run on the 5' RACE reads, TCRdb lists one record per CDR3 protein. The table has 640,000 or so distinct CDR3 sequences, around 6.1% seen once. Source material: naive T cells sorted from blood. These receptors were collected from a man in his late teens or twenties in good health.

The chain joins TRBV2 to TRBJ2-1; D gene unclear. CDR1 is SNHLY and CDR2 is FYNNEI in the germline V gene. V lost 0 bases, J lost 7 bases, and 13 bases lay in between. This CDR3 is 15 amino acids long. The CDR3, as DNA: TGTGCCAGCAGTGAAGCAGCGACTCTATTTAATGAGCAGTTCTTC. This encodes CASSEAATLFNEQFF.

This chain connects TRBV19 to TRBJ2-1; D not resolved. Looked up from germline, CDR1 is LNHDA and CDR2 is SQIVND (reference sequence). The V and J ends lost 5 bases and 4 bases respectively, with 6 bases between them. The CDR3 is 12 amino acids. The CDR3 sequence is CASSVRYNEQFF. CDR3 in DNA: TGTGCCAGTAGTGTGCGGTACAATGAGCAGTTCTTC. The full variable domain, with the rest looked up from reference TRBV19 and TRBJ2-1, is DGGITQSPKYLFRKEGQNVTLSCEQNLNHDAMYWYRQDPGQGLRLIYYSQIVNDFQKGDIAEGYSVSREKKESFPLTVTSAQKNPTAFYLCASSVRYNEQFFGPGTRLTVL.

This clonotype was counted between two and nine times. The chain links TRBV15 to TRBJ2-2; D is possibly TRBD2 (5 bases). V lost 0 bases to trimming and J lost 3 bases, with 8 bases between them. Germline assignment: CDR1 LNHNV and CDR2 YYDKDF (reference sequence). There are 15 residues in the CDR3. CDR3 DNA: TGTGCCACCAGCAGAGATTTCGGGGACACCGGGGAGCTGTTTTTT. Protein sequence: CATSRDFGDTGELFF.

This clonotype was observed at least ten times. The CDR3 loop reads CASSLRERFYNEQFF. CDR3 in DNA: TGTGCCAGCAGTTTAAGGGAGAGGTTCTACAATGAGCAGTTCTTC. The genes are TRBV12-3 or TRBV12-4 and TRBJ2-1; D perhaps matches TRBD2 (5 bases). This CDR3 region has 15 residues. Trimming pared 2 bases from V and 3 bases from J, leaving 11 bases between.

In this sample, this clonotype turned up a few times. V and J are TRBV9 and TRBJ2-1; TRBD2 matches at 9 bases. Germline V gene sequence: CDR1 SGDLS, CDR2 YYNGEE. Trimming at V came to 4 bases and at J to 3 bases, leaving 11 bases not matched to a gene. The CDR3 sequence is 17 residues long. The CDR3 DNA reads TGTGCCAGCAGCCCCGGGGGGGTTAGCGGGAGCTACAATGAGCAGTTCTTC. This sequence encodes CASSPGGVSGSYNEQFF.